This TCR beta chain is drawn from a study of CD4 and CD8 cells across lung adenocarcinoma regions. The V gene's germline CDR1 is MNHEY and CDR2 SMNVEV (reference sequence). The germline V and J ends were trimmed by 8 bases and 5 bases, with 22 bases remaining between them. This CDR3 comprises 16 residues. Samples came from patients with localized non-small cell lung adenocarcinoma. From the PCR reads, TCRdb called clonotypes with MiXCR, one entry per CDR3 protein. The sample carries under 8,000 distinct CDR3 sequences, about 50% recorded once. This chain connects TRBV27 to TRBJ2-1, with D possibly TRBD1 on 5 matching bases. This TCR derives from a male donor with lung adenocarcinoma. The CD4 and CD8 labels of this study may be unreliable. The sequencing sample was made of CD8+ T cells from the center of a lung tumor. CDR3 amino acids: CASLPPSGALNNEQFF. The CDR3, as DNA: TGTGCCAGCCTCCCCCCGTCTGGGGCTCTCAACAATGAGCAGTTCTTC.